The 15 T cell receptor beta chains listed next were all sequenced from one sample in a study of Graves' ophthalmopathy and Graves' hyperthyroidism. TCR beta CDR3 amplification used RNA transcripts. A first-round RT-PCR used HTBI primers, followed by a second-round multiplex PCR. MiXCR was run by TCRdb on the multiplex PCR reads, yielding one entry per CDR3 protein. In the table there are approximately 640,000 distinct CDR3 sequences, about two fifths of which are singletons. The sequencing sample was made of peripheral blood. These receptors were collected from an adult man with Graves' ophthalmopathy.

This clonotype was observed at least ten times. The chain couples TRBV5-1 to TRBJ1-2; the match to TRBD1 covers 8 bases. V dropped 7 bases and J dropped 6; count of bases not matched to a gene: 11. Germline CDR1 is SGHRS and CDR2 is YFSETQ. The CDR3 consists of 14 residues. Written as DNA, the CDR3 is TGCGCCAGCGTTACTCCGGACAGGGAAAATGGCTACACCTTC. It yields the protein CASVTPDRENGYTF.

The chain couples TRBV14 to TRBJ2-7; D is perhaps TRBD2 (7 bases). V lost 1 base, J lost 1 base, and 14 bases lay in between. Germline V gene sequence: CDR1 SGHDN, CDR2 FVKESK. The CDR3 is 16 residues long. The CDR3 region has the DNA TGTGCCAGCAGCCAAGGGCGGGGGCGCGGATCCTACGAGCAGTACTTC. Translation gives CASSQGRGRGSYEQYF. The full variable domain, rest sourced from reference TRBV14 and TRBJ2-7, is EAGVTQFPSHSVIEKGQTVTLRCDPISGHDNLYWYRRVMGKEIKFLLHFVKESKQDESGMPNNRFLAERTGGTYSTLKVQPAELEDSGVYFCASSQGRGRGSYEQYFGPGTRLTVT.

This chain connects TRBV12-3 or TRBV12-4 to TRBJ1-6, with D hard to call. V was shortened by 8 bases and J by 3 bases, with 5 bases between the two germline ends. The CDR3 loop spans 12 amino acids. In DNA form, the CDR3 reads TGTGCCAGCCAAGTCTATAATTCACCCCTCCACTTT. Protein product: CASQVYNSPLHF.

This clonotype was detected ten times or more. J is TRBJ2-7 and V is TRBV20-1, with D perhaps given as TRBD1 or TRBD2 (5 bases each). The V and J ends lost 6 bases and 5 bases respectively, with 11 bases between them. Germline CDR1 is DFQATT and CDR2 is SNEGSKA (reference sequence). This CDR3 has 11 residues. The CDR3 nucleotides read TGCAGTGCGGGGGTGAGGGACGAGCAGTACTTC. Translating gives CSAGVRDEQYF.

In this sample, this clonotype turned up a few times. The genes are TRBV19 and TRBJ2-2; 7 bases line up with TRBD1. Germline V gene sequence: CDR1 LNHDA, CDR2 SQIVND (reference sequence). The CDR3 has 14 amino acids. V shed 5 bases, J shed 6 bases, and the junction held 6 bases outside the gene matches. In DNA, the CDR3 is TGTGCCAGTAGTTCACAGGGGCGAGCCGGGGAGCTGTTTTTT. The encoded protein is CASSSQGRAGELFF. Full variable domain (rest looked up from reference TRBV19 and TRBJ2-2): DGGITQSPKYLFRKEGQNVTLSCEQNLNHDAMYWYRQDPGQGLRLIYYSQIVNDFQKGDIAEGYSVSREKKESFPLTVTSAQKNPTAFYLCASSSQGRAGELFFGEGSRLTVL.

This chain joins TRBV25-1 and TRBJ1-4; D gene unclear. From germline, CDR1 is MGHDK and CDR2 SYGVNS. The CDR3 is 14 residues long. The CDR3 sequence is CARETGTSEEKLFF. CDR3 coding DNA: TGTGCTAGAGAAACGGGAACATCGGAAGAAAAACTGTTTTTT.

This chain connects TRBV12-3 or TRBV12-4 to TRBJ2-1; D possibly corresponds to TRBD2 (6 bases). The CDR3 consists of 13 residues. Between the trimmed V and J ends, which lost 8 bases and 4 bases, there was a span of 12 bases. The CDR3 DNA follows: TGTGCCAGCCTCTGGGGGACTTACAATGAGCAGTTCTTC. Amino acid sequence: CASLWGTYNEQFF.

This clonotype was counted a few times. The chain employs TRBV6-5 and TRBJ1-2; D gene ambiguous. The germline V and J ends were trimmed by 0 bases and 2 bases, with 10 bases remaining between them. Germline CDR1 and CDR2: MNHEY and SVGAGI. CDR3 length: 15 amino acids. The CDR3 spells CASSYSEAGNYGYTF. The CDR3, as DNA: TGTGCCAGCAGTTACTCGGAAGCGGGAAACTATGGCTACACCTTC.

The V gene is TRBV2, the J gene TRBJ2-5; weak D call: TRBD1 (6 bases). CDR1 is SNHLY and CDR2 is FYNNEI in the germline V gene. Trimming removed 4 bases at V and 5 bases at J, with 20 bases between. The CDR3 consists of 16 residues. CDR3 in DNA: TGTGCCAGCAGTGGATCCGCCTCGGGACACGGGGAGACCCAGTACTTC. This translates into CASSGSASGHGETQYF.

This clonotype has at least ten counts. The chain combines TRBV6-5 with TRBJ1-1, with D unresolved. The V gene lost 7 bases and the J gene lost 1 base, with 4 bases spanning the gap. The CDR3 sequence is 11 residues long. CDR1 and CDR2 from the germline V gene are MNHEY and SVGAGI. In DNA form, the CDR3 reads TGTGCCAGCACAAGGAACACTGAAGCTTTCTTT. Translated, it gives CASTRNTEAFF.

With regard to this clonotype: This may stem from a read error, because a much larger clone lies one nucleotide away. The chain employs TRBV7-9 and TRBJ1-1; 10 bases are shared with TRBD1. J lost 4 bases, V lost 1 base, and 0 bases had no gene match. CDR1 and CDR2 (germline): SEHNR, FQNEAQ (reference sequence). This CDR3 spans 14 amino acids. CDR3 sequence reads: CASSLGQGATEAFF. Written as DNA, the CDR3 is TGTGCCAGCAGCTTAGGACAGGGGGCCACTGAAGCTTTCTTT.

This clonotype was seen at least ten times. The chain couples TRBV11-2 to TRBJ2-7; no clear D. The CDR3 extends over 13 amino acids. Germline CDR1 reads SGHAT; CDR2 reads FQNNGV. Deletions cut 2 bases from V and 5 bases from J, with 10 bases between. The CDR3 DNA sequence: TGTGCCAGCAGCTTACCCCATTTGAACGAGCAGTACTTC. The encoded protein is CASSLPHLNEQYF. Full variable domain (missing parts from reference TRBV11-2 and TRBJ2-7): EAGVAQSPRYKIIEKRQSVAFWCNPISGHATLYWYQQILGQGPKLLIQFQNNGVVDDSQLPKDRFSAERLKGVDSTLKIQPAKLEDSAVYLCASSLPHLNEQYFGPGTRLTVT.

V gene TRBV7-9 combines with J gene TRBJ1-2; no reliable D call. V was clipped by 5 bases and J by 5 bases, with 15 bases between them. The CDR3 runs 14 residues. Looked up from germline, CDR1 is SEHNR and CDR2 is FQNEAQ (reference sequence). CDR3 amino acids: CASSPPGREYGYTF. The CDR3 DNA reads TGTGCCAGCAGCCCTCCAGGACGAGAATATGGCTACACCTTC.

This clonotype appeared many times. V is TRBV7-9 and J is TRBJ1-4, with 9 bases matching TRBD1. The CDR3 runs to 12 residues. CDR1 and CDR2 from the germline V gene are SEHNR and FQNEAQ (reference sequence). The V and J ends lost 5 bases and 11 bases, in that order; junction bases with no gene match: 3. The CDR3 reads CASSGQGRKLFF. In DNA form, the CDR3 reads TGTGCCAGCAGCGGACAGGGGAGGAAACTGTTTTTT.

This clonotype has a handful of counts. The chain joins TRBV13 to TRBJ2-6, with D possibly called TRBD1 or TRBD2 (5 bases each). Trimming cost V 8 bases and J 0 bases, with 20 bases left between them. Per germline, CDR1 PRHDT and CDR2 FYEKMQ (reference sequence). The CDR3 spans 18 residues. DNA of the CDR3: TGTGCCAGCTCACCACTTTGGGACCTCTCCTCTGGGGCCAACGTCCTGACTTTC. Protein: CASSPLWDLSSGANVLTF.